This TCR beta chain was found in a study of cytomegalovirus exposure and HLA in healthy donors. About this clone itself: The same CDR3 arises from other DNA sequences in this sample as well.

V lost 0 bases, J lost 5 bases, and 7 bases lay in between. This CDR3 has 12 amino acids. Germline assignment: CDR1 GTSNPN and CDR2 SVGIG (reference sequence). PCR employed 60 Vbeta and 13 Jbeta primers. The assay was immunoSEQ multiplex PCR, and TCRdb's table has in-frame clones only and misses some. Of roughly 190,000 clones listed, roughly four fifths are singletons. The chain carries TRBV30 and TRBJ2-5, with D perhaps TRBD2 (5 bases). The sequence was collected from a woman aged 45-65 years in good health and CMV-seropositive. Sequenced input: PBMCs. The chain's CDR3 is CAWSVGGETQYF. The CDR3, as DNA: TGTGCCTGGAGTGTAGGCGGGGAGACCCAGTACTTC.